A selection of T cell receptor beta chains follows, all from one sample in a study of blood T cell repertoires in COVID-19. Libraries were prepared by immunoSEQ multiplex PCR; TCRdb keeps only in-frame clonotypes and omits some of them. The sample carries hundreds of thousands of clones, around 92% recorded once. The specimen was peripheral blood. Every receptor here comes from a man aged 35-49 years with acute or convalescent COVID-19. The CDR3 runs from the conserved cysteine through the conserved F or W. D genes are given only for firm matches. Rows may omit the clone size; those that give it use once, few, many or a size class.

len	v_gene	d_gene	j_gene	abundance	CDR3nt	CDR3aa
14	TRBV27	-	TRBJ2-1	-	TGTGCCAGCAGTTTACAGGGGGGTTACAATGAGCAGTTCTTC	CASSLQGGYNEQFF
14	TRBV5-8	-	TRBJ1-1	-	TGTGCCAGCAGCTTAAGCTATAGGAACACTGAAGCTTTCTTT	CASSLSYRNTEAFF
14	TRBV27	TRBD1	TRBJ2-7	-	TGTGCCAGCAGTTGGGAAGGGGGCACCTACGAGCAGTACTTC	CASSWEGGTYEQYF
15	TRBV2	-	TRBJ2-2	medium-sized	TGTGCCAGCAGTGATGACAGGATTGCCCCCGGGGAGCTGTTTTTT	CASSDDRIAPGELFF
11	TRBV29-1	-	TRBJ1-3	-	TGCAGCGTTCCCCAGGGAAACACCATATATTTT	CSVPQGNTIYF
15	TRBV11-3	-	TRBJ1-3	-	TGTGCCAGCAGCTTAGGGGAGAGCTCTGGAAACACCATATATTTT	CASSLGESSGNTIYF
15	TRBV2	TRBD1	TRBJ2-1	few	TGTGCCAGCACCAACTCGGGGACAGGTATGGATGAGCAGTTCTTC	CASTNSGTGMDEQFF
13	TRBV30	-	TRBJ1-1	-	TGTGCACTGGTGTCACCTATGAACACTGAAGCTTTCTTT	CALVSPMNTEAFF
11	TRBV29-1	TRBD1	TRBJ1-1	once	TGCAGCGTTACAGGGGAGACTGAAGCTTTCTTT	CSVTGETEAFF
13	TRBV24-1	-	TRBJ2-1	-	TGTGCCACCAGTAAATCGAGGGACAATGAGCAGTTCTTC	CATSKSRDNEQFF
16	TRBV28	TRBD2	TRBJ2-3	-	TGTGCCAGCAGTTTTATGTCGCTAGCGGGACGCGATACGCAGTATTTT	CASSFMSLAGRDTQYF
14	TRBV7-3	-	TRBJ1-6	-	TGTGCCAGCAGCCCGGGACTAGATAATTCACCCCTCCACTTT	CASSPGLDNSPLHF
17	TRBV13	-	TRBJ1-3	-	TGTGCCAGCAGCTTAGGGTACAGCTCCCCCTCTGGAAACACCATATATTTT	CASSLGYSSPSGNTIYF
12	TRBV28	-	TRBJ2-7	-	TGTGCCAGCAGTTCTGACAATTACGAGCAGTACTTC	CASSSDNYEQYF
14	TRBV19	-	TRBJ1-1	-	TGTGCCAGTCTCTTCGGCGGGGGTAACACTGAAGCTTTCTTT	CASLFGGGNTEAFF
16	TRBV18	-	TRBJ2-7	once	TGTGCCAGCTCACCACCCTACTCGCCGGGAGTCTACGAGCAGTACTTC	CASSPPYSPGVYEQYF
14	TRBV3-1/TRBV3-2	-	TRBJ2-7	-	TGTGCCAGCAGCCAAGATTTAGGGGGTGATAGGCAGTACTTC	CASSQDLGGDRQYF
15	TRBV2	-	TRBJ1-5	-	TGTGCCAGCAGCGCTTTACGACAGTACAATCAGCCCCAGCATTTT	CASSALRQYNQPQHF
17	TRBV19	-	TRBJ1-1	-	TGTGCCAGTAGTATAGTGGCAGGGAAGGTCCAGGACACTGAAGCTTTCTTT	CASSIVAGKVQDTEAFF
14	TRBV30	-	TRBJ1-2	-	TGTGCCTGGAGTGACGGAGACGCTAACTATGGCTACACCTTC	CAWSDGDANYGYTF
17	TRBV2	TRBD2	TRBJ2-1	-	TGTGCCAGCAGTGGCCACCTAGCGGGGGGGCCCCACAATGAGCAGTTCTTC	CASSGHLAGGPHNEQFF
15	TRBV6-5	TRBD1	TRBJ1-2	-	TGTGCCAGCAGAAAGGGACAGCCAACTAACTATGGCTACACCTTC	CASRKGQPTNYGYTF
15	TRBV27	-	TRBJ1-2	-	TGTGCCAGCAGCACCCAGGGAGGCAGCCCCTATGGCTACACCTTC	CASSTQGGSPYGYTF
16	TRBV3-1/TRBV3-2	TRBD2	TRBJ2-1	-	TGTGCCAGCAGCCAACCTGGACTAGCGGGAGCTGATGAGCAGTTCTTC	CASSQPGLAGADEQFF
14	TRBV7-9	-	TRBJ2-7	-	TGTGCCAGCAGCTTAAGGAGACAGAACTACGAGCAGTACTTC	CASSLRRQNYEQYF
14	TRBV9	-	TRBJ2-1	-	TGTGCCAGCACCGAAACAGGGTCGTTGAATGAGCAGTTCTTC	CASTETGSLNEQFF
13	TRBV10-3	-	TRBJ1-5	-	TGTGCCATCAGTGAGTCGCCGTCGGGACCCCAGCATTTT	CAISESPSGPQHF
13	TRBV12-3/TRBV12-4	-	TRBJ1-4	once	TGTGCCAGCAGCCTCGATAGCCAGGGGAAACTGTTTTTT	CASSLDSQGKLFF
17	TRBV28	-	TRBJ2-3	-	TGTGCCAGCGCCAACCTTCGACTACAACTTGGCACAGATACGCAGTATTTT	CASANLRLQLGTDTQYF
16	TRBV27	TRBD2	TRBJ2-1	-	TGTGCCAGCAGTTTGACTAGCGGGTCCTTATACAATGAGCAGTTCTTC	CASSLTSGSLYNEQFF
15	TRBV2	TRBD1	TRBJ2-3	-	TGTGCCAGCAGTGAAAGACAGGGAGTGTCCGATACGCAGTATTTT	CASSERQGVSDTQYF
12	TRBV29-1	-	TRBJ1-2	-	TGCAGCGTTGAACGGGTAGATCCTGGCTACACCTTC	CSVERVDPGYTF
16	TRBV5-4	-	TRBJ2-1	-	TGTGCCAGCAGCGCGGAAGGAGGGTACCTTTTCGATGAGCAGTTCTTC	CASSAEGGYLFDEQFF
15	TRBV28	-	TRBJ1-2	-	TGTGCCAGCAGTCCCCTTGGGGGGGCTAACTATGGCTACACCTTC	CASSPLGGANYGYTF
14	TRBV28	-	TRBJ1-5	-	TGTGCCAGCAGGTACCCAGGTAGCAATCAGCCCCAGCATTTT	CASRYPGSNQPQHF
14	TRBV6-6	-	TRBJ2-7	-	TGTGCCAGCAGTTACTCAGGGAGCTCCTACGAGCAGTACTTC	CASSYSGSSYEQYF
22	TRBV19	TRBD1	TRBJ1-1	-	TGTGCCAGTAGTATACCAGGTGGAACAGGGGCTTTCGCTACTCTCCCGAACACTGAAGCTTTCTTT	CASSIPGGTGAFATLPNTEAFF
14	TRBV10-3	-	TRBJ1-2	-	TGTGCCATCAGTGAGGCACAGACAGCCTATGGCTACACCTTC	CAISEAQTAYGYTF
16	TRBV5-6	TRBD1	TRBJ1-2	-	TGTGCCAGCAGCTTGGCCCTAGGGGGCACCAACTATGGCTACACCTTC	CASSLALGGTNYGYTF
14	TRBV9	-	TRBJ1-3	-	TGTGCCAGCAGCGTAGCTAGGACAGGAAACACCATATATTTT	CASSVARTGNTIYF
13	TRBV2	-	TRBJ2-4	-	TGTGCCAGCACCAGGGTGCCCAAAAACATTCAGTACTTC	CASTRVPKNIQYF
15	TRBV3-1/TRBV3-2	-	TRBJ1-1	few	TGTGCCAGCAGCCAAGTATCTACAGGCCATAACGAAGCTTTCTTT	CASSQVSTGHNEAFF
11	TRBV15	TRBD1	TRBJ1-2	-	TGTGCCACCAGCGGAACCGGGACAGTCACCTTC	CATSGTGTVTF
13	TRBV9	TRBD1	TRBJ2-5	-	TGTGCCAGCAGCTTCGGACAGGGGGAGACCCAGTACTTC	CASSFGQGETQYF
14	TRBV7-9	-	TRBJ1-1	-	TGTGCCAGCAGCCCCCGGGACAAGGACACTGAAGCTTTCTTT	CASSPRDKDTEAFF
15	TRBV21-1	-	TRBJ2-3	-	TGTGCCAGCAGCAAAGCTAGCTGGGGCACAGATACGCAGTATTTT	CASSKASWGTDTQYF
16	TRBV4-1	TRBD2	TRBJ2-1	few	TGCGCCAGCAGCCAAGAAGCTAGCGGGATCTACAATGAGCAGTTCTTC	CASSQEASGIYNEQFF
12	TRBV7-9	TRBD1	TRBJ1-1	-	TGTGCCAGCAGCTACGCAGGGGGAGTAGCTTTCTTT	CASSYAGGVAFF
14	TRBV14	TRBD1	TRBJ2-7	-	TGTGCCAGCAGCCCGGGGACAGGGATTTGGGAGCAGTACTTC	CASSPGTGIWEQYF
16	TRBV9	TRBD2	TRBJ2-3	-	TGTGCCAGCAGCGTGACGCAGCGGGGGGCCACAGATACGCAGTATTTT	CASSVTQRGATDTQYF
16	TRBV2	TRBD2	TRBJ2-1	-	TGTGCCAGCAGTGAAGCCCCTAGCGGGGGGGACAATGAGCAGTTCTTC	CASSEAPSGGDNEQFF
14	TRBV5-1	TRBD2	TRBJ2-3	-	TGCGCCAGCAGCAGGAGCGGGGGCACAGATACGCAGTATTTT	CASSRSGGTDTQYF
17	TRBV18	TRBD1	TRBJ1-2	many	TGTGCCAGCTCATCCTATACTCCGGGACAGGAAAACTATGGCTACACCTTC	CASSSYTPGQENYGYTF
15	TRBV2	-	TRBJ1-1	-	TGTGCCAGCAGTGAACTGACAATTATGAACACTGAAGCTTTCTTT	CASSELTIMNTEAFF
15	TRBV10-3	-	TRBJ1-2	-	TGTGCCATCAGTGACTCGGAGACAGGCGTCAATGGCTACACCTTC	CAISDSETGVNGYTF